This T cell receptor beta chain appears in the sequencing data of a study of cytomegalovirus exposure and HLA in healthy donors. Whole-study context: Inside one of the first data releases sat roughly 80 million unique TCRs taken from HLA-typed donors.

Germline V lookup: CDR1 MNHEY, CDR2 SVGAGI. Trimming stripped 5 bases from V and 1 base from J, with 11 bases between. The CDR3 runs 14 residues. Primers: 60 Vbeta forward and 13 Jbeta reverse. Measured with immunoSEQ multiplex PCR; TCRdb has only the in-frame clones, and not every one. The data hold about 230,000 clones, with approximately 85% observed a single time. The V and J genes are TRBV6-5 and TRBJ1-1, with D possibly being TRBD1 (5 bases). The TCR sequence derives from a girl aged 2-10 years in good health and CMV-seronegative. The sample comprised PBMCs. CDR3 loop: CASSPRGKNTEAFF. The CDR3 DNA is TGTGCCAGCAGTCCCCGGGGGAAGAACACTGAAGCTTTCTTT.